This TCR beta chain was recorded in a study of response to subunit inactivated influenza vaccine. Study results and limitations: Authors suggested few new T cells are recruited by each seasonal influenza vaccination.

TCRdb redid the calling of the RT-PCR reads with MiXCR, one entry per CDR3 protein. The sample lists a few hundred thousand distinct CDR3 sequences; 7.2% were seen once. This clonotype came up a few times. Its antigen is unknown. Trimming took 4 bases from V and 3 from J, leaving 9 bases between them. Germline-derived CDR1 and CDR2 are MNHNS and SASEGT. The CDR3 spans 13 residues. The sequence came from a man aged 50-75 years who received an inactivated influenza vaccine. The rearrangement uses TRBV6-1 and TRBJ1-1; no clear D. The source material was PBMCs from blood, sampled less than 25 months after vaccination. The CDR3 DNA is TGTGCCAGCAGTGTGGCTTTGTACACTGAAGCTTTCTTT. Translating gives CASSVALYTEAFF.